Below are 2 T cell receptor beta chains sequenced from a single sample in a study of brain metastases from non-small cell lung cancer. The assay was immunoSEQ multiplex PCR, and TCRdb's table has in-frame clones only and misses some. The table has 4,500 or so clones, around 83% seen once. The sequenced material came from primary lung tumor tissue. These TCRs come from a donor aged 40 or over with non-small cell lung cancer.

Judged by abundance, this clone is large. J is TRBJ1-2 and V is TRBV6-2 or TRBV6-3; D might be TRBD1 (5 bases). Per the germline V gene, CDR1 is MNHEY and CDR2 is SVGEGT. This CDR3 is built from 14 residues. V was trimmed by 7 bases and J by 7 bases, leaving 19 bases between them. In nucleotides, the CDR3 is TGTGCCAGCACCCCTTCCGGGACCTCTGGTGGCTACACCTTC. This codes for CASTPSGTSGGYTF.

The chain uses TRBV10-2 and TRBJ1-4; D is undetermined. Per the germline V gene, CDR1 is WSHSY and CDR2 is SAAADI. Trimming cost V 3 bases and J 4 bases, with 12 bases left between them. The CDR3 extends over 15 amino acids. The CDR3 bases are TGCGCCAGCAGTGATTACAAACTACTTAATGAAAAACTGTTTTTT. Translation: CASSDYKLLNEKLFF.